Each of the 9 T cell receptor beta chains below was sequenced from the same sample in a study of immune evolution from preneoplasia to lung adenocarcinoma. Clones were sequenced by immunoSEQ multiplex PCR, and TCRdb holds only the in-frame ones, with some missing. The table includes tens of thousands of clones, approximately 69% detected once. The specimen was FFPE invasive lung adenocarcinoma tissue. These receptors originate from a person in their 60s with invasive lung adenocarcinoma. Some clones in this sample may be carry-over from other donors' samples.

In this sample, this clone turned up a few times. The CDR3 DNA is TGTGCCAGCAGCTCAACTAGAAGGGATACGCAGTATTTT. This codes for CASSSTRRDTQYF. The chain joins TRBV5-8 to TRBJ2-3; D may be TRBD2 (5 bases). This CDR3 is built from 13 residues. Trimming pared 3 bases from V and 6 bases from J, leaving 11 bases between. CDR1 and CDR2 (germline): SGHTS, YDEGEE.

The chain couples TRBV7-2 to TRBJ2-1, with a tentative D call TRBD2 (5 bases). V was trimmed by 5 bases and J by 1 base, leaving 9 bases between them. This CDR3 contains 14 residues. Germline V lookup: CDR1 SGHTA, CDR2 FQGNSA. The CDR3 coding sequence is TGTGCCAGCAGCCGGCCGGGGTCCTACAATGAGCAGTTCTTC. This gives the protein CASSRPGSYNEQFF.

V and J are TRBV28 and TRBJ2-4; D is perhaps TRBD1 (5 bases). The CDR3 spans 12 residues. The ends were cut back, 5 bases at V and 8 bases at J, with 10 bases in the middle. Germline-derived CDR1 and CDR2 are MDHEN and SYDVKM. CDR3 nucleotides: TGTGCCAGCAGTCAGGGCACAGACATTCAGTACTTC. Encoded protein: CASSQGTDIQYF. Supplemented by reference TRBV28 and TRBJ2-4, the full variable domain reads DVKVTQSSRYLVKRTGEKVFLECVQDMDHENMFWYRQDPGLGLRLIYFSYDVKMKEKGDIPEGYSVSREKKERFSLILESASTNQTSMYLCASSQGTDIQYFGAGTRLSVL.

DNA of the CDR3: TGTGCCAGCAGCCACCGCGGACAGTCGAACACCGGGGAGCTGTTTTTT. Translating it yields CASSHRGQSNTGELFF. V gene TRBV4-2 combines with J gene TRBJ2-2; TRBD1 might be the D (6 bases). This CDR3 is built from 16 residues. V gave up 3 bases and J gave up 0 bases, with 11 bases separating them. The germline V gene encodes CDR1 LGHNA and CDR2 YNFKEQ.

This clone ranks as medium-sized. The V gene is TRBV11-2, the J gene TRBJ2-3; the D gene is possibly TRBD1 (5 bases). V lost 3 bases and J lost 0, with 13 bases in between. The length of the CDR3 is 16 residues. Germline CDR1 and CDR2: SGHAT and FQNNGV. The CDR3: CASSFYRSTSTDTQYF. Here the CDR3 DNA reads TGTGCCAGCAGCTTCTACAGGAGCACTAGCACAGATACGCAGTATTTT.

This clone was counted once. This rearrangement joins TRBV19 to TRBJ2-1, with D possibly being TRBD2 (5 bases). Trimming took off 4 bases at V and 4 bases at J, with 14 bases between the two ends. The germline V gene has CDR1 LNHDA and CDR2 SQIVND (reference sequence). The CDR3 runs 15 residues. CDR3 loop: CASSRARVKYNEQFF. Here the CDR3 DNA reads TGTGCCAGTAGTAGGGCGCGGGTGAAATACAATGAGCAGTTCTTC.

V and J are TRBV7-3 and TRBJ1-1; TRBD1 is a possible D gene (5 bases). Trimming shortened V by 0 bases and J by 2 bases, and 13 bases separated the two germline ends. The CDR3 is 16 residues long. CDR1 and CDR2 from the germline V gene are SGHTA and FQGTGA. The CDR3 loop reads CASSLTPDTINTEAFF. The DNA for the CDR3 is TGTGCCAGCAGCTTAACCCCGGACACCATTAACACTGAAGCTTTCTTT.

The V and J genes are TRBV5-1 and TRBJ2-1; D is possibly TRBD2 (5 bases). The CDR3 has 16 amino acids. Trimming took 0 bases from V and 7 from J, leaving 17 bases between them. Per germline, CDR1 SGHRS and CDR2 YFSETQ. The CDR3 bases are TGCGCCAGCAGCTTGGCTGTGGGAGATTTGGGAAATGAGCAGTTCTTC. The encoded protein is CASSLAVGDLGNEQFF.

There are a few counts of this clone. V usage is TRBV5-1 and J usage is TRBJ1-1, with D possibly matching TRBD1 (5 bases). The CDR3 loop spans 15 amino acids. CDR1 is SGHRS and CDR2 is YFSETQ in the germline V gene. V lost 5 bases and J lost 7, with 21 bases in between. As DNA, the CDR3 is TGCGCCAGCAGTCCTACCGTGGGCAGGGAGAGTGAAGCTTTCTTT. It specifies CASSPTVGRESEAFF.